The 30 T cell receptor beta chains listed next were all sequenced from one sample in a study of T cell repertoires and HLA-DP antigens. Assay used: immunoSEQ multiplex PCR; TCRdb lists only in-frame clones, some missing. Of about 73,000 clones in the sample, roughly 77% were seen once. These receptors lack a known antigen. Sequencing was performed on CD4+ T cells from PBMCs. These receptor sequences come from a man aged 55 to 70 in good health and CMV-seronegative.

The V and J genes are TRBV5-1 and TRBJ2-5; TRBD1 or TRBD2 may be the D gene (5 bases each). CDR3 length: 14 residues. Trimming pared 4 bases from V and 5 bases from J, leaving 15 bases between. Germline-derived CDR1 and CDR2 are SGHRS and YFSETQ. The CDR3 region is CASSATGPPETQYF. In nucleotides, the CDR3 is TGCGCCAGCAGCGCCACGGGGCCCCCGGAGACCCAGTACTTC.

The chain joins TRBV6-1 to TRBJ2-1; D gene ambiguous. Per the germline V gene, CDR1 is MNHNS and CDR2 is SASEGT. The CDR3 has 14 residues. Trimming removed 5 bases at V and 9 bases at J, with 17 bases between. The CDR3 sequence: CASSPRAVPGEQFF. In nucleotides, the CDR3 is TGTGCCAGCAGTCCTCGCGCGGTTCCGGGTGAGCAGTTCTTC.

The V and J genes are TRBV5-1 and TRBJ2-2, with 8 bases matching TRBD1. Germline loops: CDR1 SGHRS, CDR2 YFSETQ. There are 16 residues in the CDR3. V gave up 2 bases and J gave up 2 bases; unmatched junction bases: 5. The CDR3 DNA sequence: TGCGCCAGCAGCTTAGACGGACAGGGTAACACCGGGGAGCTGTTTTTT. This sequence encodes CASSLDGQGNTGELFF.

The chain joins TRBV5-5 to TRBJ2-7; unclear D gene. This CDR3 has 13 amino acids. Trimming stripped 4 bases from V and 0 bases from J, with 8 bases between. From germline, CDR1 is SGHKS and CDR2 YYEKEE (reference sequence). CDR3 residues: CASSPRSSYEQYF. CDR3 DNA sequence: TGTGCCAGCAGCCCCCGCAGCTCCTACGAGCAGTACTTC.

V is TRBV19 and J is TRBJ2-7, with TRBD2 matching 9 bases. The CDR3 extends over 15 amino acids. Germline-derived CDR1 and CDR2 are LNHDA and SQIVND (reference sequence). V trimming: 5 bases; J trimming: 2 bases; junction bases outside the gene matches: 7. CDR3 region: CASSEVLAGTYEQYF. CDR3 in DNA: TGTGCCAGTAGTGAAGTACTAGCGGGCACCTACGAGCAGTACTTC.

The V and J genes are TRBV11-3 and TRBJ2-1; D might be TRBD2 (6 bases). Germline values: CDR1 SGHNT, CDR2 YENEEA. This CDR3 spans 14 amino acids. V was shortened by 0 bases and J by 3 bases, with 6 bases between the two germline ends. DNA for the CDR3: TGTGCCAGCAGCTTAGAGGGAGGCTACAATGAGCAGTTCTTC. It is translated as CASSLEGGYNEQFF.

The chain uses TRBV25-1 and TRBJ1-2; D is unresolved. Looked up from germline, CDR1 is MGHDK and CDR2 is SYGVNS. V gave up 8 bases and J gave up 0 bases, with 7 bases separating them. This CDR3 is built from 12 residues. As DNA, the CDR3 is TGTGCCAGCGCAGACACTAACTATGGCTACACCTTC. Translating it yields CASADTNYGYTF.

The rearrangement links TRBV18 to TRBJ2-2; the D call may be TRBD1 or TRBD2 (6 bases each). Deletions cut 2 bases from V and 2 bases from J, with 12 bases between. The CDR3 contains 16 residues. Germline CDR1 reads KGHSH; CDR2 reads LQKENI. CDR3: CASSPNGGGNTGELFF. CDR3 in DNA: TGTGCCAGCTCACCAAACGGGGGCGGAAACACCGGGGAGCTGTTTTTT. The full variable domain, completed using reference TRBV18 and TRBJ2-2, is NAGVMQNPRHLVRRRGQEARLRCSPMKGHSHVYWYRQLPEEGLKFMVYLQKENIIDESGMPKERFSAEFPKEGPSILRIQQVVRGDSAAYFCASSPNGGGNTGELFFGEGSRLTVL.

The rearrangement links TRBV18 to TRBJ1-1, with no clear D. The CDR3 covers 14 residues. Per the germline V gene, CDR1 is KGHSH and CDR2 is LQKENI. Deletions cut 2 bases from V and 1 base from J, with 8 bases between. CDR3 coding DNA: TGTGCCAGCTCACCAAGAGACCCGAACACTGAAGCTTTCTTT. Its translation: CASSPRDPNTEAFF.

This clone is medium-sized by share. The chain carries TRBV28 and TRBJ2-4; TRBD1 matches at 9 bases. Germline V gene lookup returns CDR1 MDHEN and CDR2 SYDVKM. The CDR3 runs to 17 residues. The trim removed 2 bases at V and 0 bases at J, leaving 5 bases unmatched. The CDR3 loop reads CASSLGTGNLAKNIQYF. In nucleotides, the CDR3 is TGTGCCAGCAGTTTAGGGACAGGGAATCTAGCCAAAAACATTCAGTACTTC.

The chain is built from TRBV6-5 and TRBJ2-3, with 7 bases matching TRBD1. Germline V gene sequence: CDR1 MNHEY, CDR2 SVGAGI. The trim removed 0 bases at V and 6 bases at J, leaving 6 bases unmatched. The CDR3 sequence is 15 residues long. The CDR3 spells CASSYSNRGRDTQYF. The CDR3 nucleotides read TGTGCCAGCAGTTACTCGAATAGGGGGCGTGATACGCAGTATTTT.

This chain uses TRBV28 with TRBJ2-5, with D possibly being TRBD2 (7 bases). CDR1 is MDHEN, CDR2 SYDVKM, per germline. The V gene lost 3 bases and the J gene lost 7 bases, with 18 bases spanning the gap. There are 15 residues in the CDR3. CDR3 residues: CASSLGVYREGTQYF. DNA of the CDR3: TGTGCCAGCAGTTTGGGGGTTTACAGGGAGGGGACCCAGTACTTC.

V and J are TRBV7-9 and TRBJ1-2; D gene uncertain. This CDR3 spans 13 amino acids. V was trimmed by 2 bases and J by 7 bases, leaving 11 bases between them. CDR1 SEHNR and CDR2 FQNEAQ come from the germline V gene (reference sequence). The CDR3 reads CASSLPPGGGYTF. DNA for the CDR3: TGTGCCAGCAGCTTACCACCCGGTGGTGGCTACACCTTC. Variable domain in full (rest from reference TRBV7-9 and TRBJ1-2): DTGVSQNPRHKITKRGQNVTFRCDPISEHNRLYWYRQTLGQGPEFLTYFQNEAQLEKSRLLSDRFSAERPKGSFSTLEIQRTEQGDSAMYLCASSLPPGGGYTFGSGTRLTVV.

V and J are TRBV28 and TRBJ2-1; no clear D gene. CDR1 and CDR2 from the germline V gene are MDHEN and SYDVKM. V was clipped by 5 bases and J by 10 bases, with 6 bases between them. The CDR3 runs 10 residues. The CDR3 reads CASSDGEQFF. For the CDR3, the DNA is TGTGCCAGCAGTGACGGAGAGCAGTTCTTC.

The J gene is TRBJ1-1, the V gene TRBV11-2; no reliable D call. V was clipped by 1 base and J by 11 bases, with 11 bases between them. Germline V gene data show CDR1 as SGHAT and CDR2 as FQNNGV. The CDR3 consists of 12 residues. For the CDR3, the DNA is TGTGCCAGCAGCTTAGGACATACATGGGCTTTCTTT. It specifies CASSLGHTWAFF.

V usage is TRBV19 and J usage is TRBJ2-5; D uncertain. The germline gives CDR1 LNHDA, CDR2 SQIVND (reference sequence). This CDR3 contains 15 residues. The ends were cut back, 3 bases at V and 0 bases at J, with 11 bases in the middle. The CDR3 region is CASSIEPTNQETQYF. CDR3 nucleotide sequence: TGTGCCAGTAGTATCGAGCCAACGAACCAAGAGACCCAGTACTTC.

CDR3 residues: CASSERVSGNQPQHF. The CDR3 DNA follows: TGTGCCAGCAGTGAACGGGTATCGGGCAATCAGCCCCAGCATTTT. The chain uses TRBV2 and TRBJ1-5; D is unclear. The ends were cut back, 2 bases at V and 2 bases at J, with 10 bases in the middle. This CDR3 spans 15 amino acids. Looked up from germline, CDR1 is SNHLY and CDR2 is FYNNEI.

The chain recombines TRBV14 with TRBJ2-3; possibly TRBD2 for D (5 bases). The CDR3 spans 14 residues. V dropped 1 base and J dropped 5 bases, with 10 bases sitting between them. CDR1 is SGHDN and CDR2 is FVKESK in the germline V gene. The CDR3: CASSQALAGDTQYF. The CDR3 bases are TGTGCCAGCAGCCAAGCCTTGGCGGGAGATACGCAGTATTTT. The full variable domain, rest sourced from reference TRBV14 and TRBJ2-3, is EAGVTQFPSHSVIEKGQTVTLRCDPISGHDNLYWYRRVMGKEIKFLLHFVKESKQDESGMPNNRFLAERTGGTYSTLKVQPAELEDSGVYFCASSQALAGDTQYFGPGTRLTVL.

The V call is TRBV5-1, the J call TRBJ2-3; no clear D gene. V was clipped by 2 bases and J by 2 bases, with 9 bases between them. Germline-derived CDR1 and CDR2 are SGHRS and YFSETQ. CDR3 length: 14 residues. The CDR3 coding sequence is TGCGCCAGCAGCTTTGGCAGTTACACAGATACGCAGTATTTT. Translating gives CASSFGSYTDTQYF.

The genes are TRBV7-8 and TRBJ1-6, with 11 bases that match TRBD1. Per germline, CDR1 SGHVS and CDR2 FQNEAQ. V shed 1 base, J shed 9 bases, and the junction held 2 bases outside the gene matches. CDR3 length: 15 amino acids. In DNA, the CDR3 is TGTGCCAGCAGCTTAGAGGGACAGGGGGTTTCACCCCTCCACTTT. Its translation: CASSLEGQGVSPLHF.

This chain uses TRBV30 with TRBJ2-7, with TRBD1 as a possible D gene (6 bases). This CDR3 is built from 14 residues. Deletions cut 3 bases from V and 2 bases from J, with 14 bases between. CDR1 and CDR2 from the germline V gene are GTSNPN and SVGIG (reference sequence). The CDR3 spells CAWRSGRGTYEQYF. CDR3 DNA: TGTGCCTGGAGATCGGGCAGGGGAACCTACGAGCAGTACTTC.

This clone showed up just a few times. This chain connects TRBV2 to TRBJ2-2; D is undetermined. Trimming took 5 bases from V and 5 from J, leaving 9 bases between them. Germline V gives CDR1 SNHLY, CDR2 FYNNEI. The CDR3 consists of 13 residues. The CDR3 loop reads CASSFRSTGELFF. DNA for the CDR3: TGTGCCAGCAGTTTTAGGTCTACCGGGGAGCTGTTTTTT.

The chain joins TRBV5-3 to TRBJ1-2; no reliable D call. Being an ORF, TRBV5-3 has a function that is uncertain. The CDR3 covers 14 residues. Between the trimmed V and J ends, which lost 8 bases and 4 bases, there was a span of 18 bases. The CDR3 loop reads CASPKYRAIYGYTF. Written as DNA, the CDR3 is TGTGCCAGCCCGAAGTATAGGGCGATCTATGGCTACACCTTC.

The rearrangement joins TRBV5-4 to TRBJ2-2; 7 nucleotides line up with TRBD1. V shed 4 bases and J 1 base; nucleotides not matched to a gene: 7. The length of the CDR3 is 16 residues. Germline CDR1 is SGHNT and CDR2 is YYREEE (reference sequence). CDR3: CASSPRDRLNTGELFF. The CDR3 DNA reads TGTGCCAGCAGCCCACGGGACAGACTGAACACCGGGGAGCTGTTTTTT.

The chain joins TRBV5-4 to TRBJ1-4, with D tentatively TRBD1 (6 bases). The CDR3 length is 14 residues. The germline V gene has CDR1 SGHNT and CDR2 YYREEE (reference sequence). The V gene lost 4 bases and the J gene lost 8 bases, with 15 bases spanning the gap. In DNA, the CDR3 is TGTGCCAGCAGCGTGACGGCAGGGGAGGAAAAACTGTTTTTT. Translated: CASSVTAGEEKLFF.

The CDR3 DNA sequence: TGTGCCAGCATTCGTGGAATAGGGGATACGCAGTATTTT. As protein: CASIRGIGDTQYF. V gene TRBV5-6 combines with J gene TRBJ2-3; D is ambiguous. The V gene's germline CDR1 is SGHDT and CDR2 YYEEEE. This CDR3 contains 13 residues. V lost 6 bases to trimming and J lost 6 bases, with 14 bases between them.

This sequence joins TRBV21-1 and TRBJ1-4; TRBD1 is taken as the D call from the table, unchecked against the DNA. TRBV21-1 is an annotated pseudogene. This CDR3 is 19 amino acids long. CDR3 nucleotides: TGTGCCAGCAGCTCCCCCGTTGGCAGGGGATATTCTTTTGGGGAAAAACTGTTTTTT. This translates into CASSSPVGRGYSFGEKLFF.

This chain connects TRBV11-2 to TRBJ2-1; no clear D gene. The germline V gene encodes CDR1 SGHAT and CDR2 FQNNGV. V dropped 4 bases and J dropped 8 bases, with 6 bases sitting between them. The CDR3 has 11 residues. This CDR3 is CASSSTDEQFF. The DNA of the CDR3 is TGTGCCAGCAGCTCTACGGATGAGCAGTTCTTC.

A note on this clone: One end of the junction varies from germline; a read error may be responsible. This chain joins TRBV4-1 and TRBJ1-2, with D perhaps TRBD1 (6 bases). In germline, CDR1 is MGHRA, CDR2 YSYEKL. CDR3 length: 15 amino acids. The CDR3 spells CASSQGTAPNFGYTF. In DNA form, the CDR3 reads TGCGCCAGCAGCCAAGGGACAGCGCCGAACTTTGGCTACACCTTC.

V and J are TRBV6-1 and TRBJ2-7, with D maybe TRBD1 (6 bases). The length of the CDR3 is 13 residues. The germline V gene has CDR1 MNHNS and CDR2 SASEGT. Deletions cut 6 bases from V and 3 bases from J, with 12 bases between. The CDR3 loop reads CASRRTADYEQYF. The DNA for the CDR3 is TGTGCCAGCAGGCGGACAGCCGACTACGAGCAGTACTTC.